This T cell receptor (beta chain) was identified in a study of T cell repertoires in cytomegalovirus infection. Turning to the study itself: A matching HLA type, together with CMV infection, was signaled by public TCR beta signatures.

This clonotype was detected ten times or more. V dropped 3 bases and J dropped 0 bases, with 21 bases sitting between them. Germline CDR1 and CDR2: SGHAT and FQNNGV. The CDR3 has 18 residues. TCRdb reprocessed the reads with MiXCR, giving one entry per CDR3 protein. Of hundreds of thousands of distinct CDR3 sequences detected, roughly 16% appear once; the ten largest clones hold 12%. V gene TRBV11-2 combines with J gene TRBJ2-7; possible D gene TRBD1, 6 bases. The sample taken for sequencing was PBMCs. The receptor comes from a human donor in good health (CMV status not recorded). Some clones in this sample may be carry-over from other donors' samples. In nucleotides, the CDR3 is TGTGCCAGCAGCTTGGAAACAGGGAGTTCTACCTTCTCCTACGAGCAGTACTTC. Translating gives CASSLETGSSTFSYEQYF.